This T cell receptor (beta chain) appears in the sequencing data of a study of human T cells and chemical hapten exposure. MiXCR was run by TCRdb on the RACE reads, yielding one entry per CDR3 protein. The sample comprises around 260,000 distinct CDR3 sequences, approximately 8.6% of which are singletons, and 2% to 3% rests with the top ten. Time point: pre-sensitization, week 0. Described treatment: therapeutic diphenylcyclopropenone sensitization with weekly scalp DPC. It was from unfractionated whole blood that total RNA was extracted. CDR1 MNHEY and CDR2 SVGAGI come from the germline V gene. With 6 bases removed from V and 0 bases from J, the gap between germline ends came to 15 bases. The CDR3 runs to 16 residues. This clonotype has at least ten counts.

Here the sequenced sample was whole blood, taken in connection with sensitization to the hapten diphenylcyclopropenone (DPC). The chain has TRBV6-5 and TRBJ1-5; D unresolved. This TCR derives from a woman aged 40 to 55 with alopecia areata. Some clones in this sample may be carry-over from other donors' samples. The CDR3 DNA reads TGTGCCAGCAGCCCCCGACACCACCATAGCAATCAGCCCCAGCATTTT. Its translation is CASSPRHHHSNQPQHF.